These T cell receptor beta chains were read from a single sample in a study of technical replicates of blood from four donors. The data were produced by immunoSEQ multiplex PCR, yet TCRdb's version contains in-frame clones alone and is incomplete. The sample lists about 83,000 clones, 85% to 95% occurring once. The sample consisted of T cells isolated from PBMCs. The receptor set was obtained from a human donor in good health. Each CDR3 is given with its conserved first and last residue. Fields, in order: clone size, J gene, V gene, D gene, CDR3 DNA, CDR3 protein. A D gene is named only where the DNA matches it firmly. For some rows the clone size is stated as once, few or many, or as a class when expanded; others skip it.

size: NA
J: TRBJ1-1
V: TRBV19
D: TRBD1
DNA: TGTGCCAGTAGTATACAGGGACAGTCTAGAGCTTTCTTT
CDR3: CASSIQGQSRAFF

size: NA
J: TRBJ2-1
V: TRBV5-4
D: TRBD2
DNA: TGTGCCAGCAGCCCGGGACTAGACAATGAGCAGTTCTTC
CDR3: CASSPGLDNEQFF

size: NA
J: TRBJ1-4
V: TRBV5-5
D: TRBD1
DNA: TGTGCCAGCAGCGGAGACAGGGTAGATGGAAAACTGTTTTTT
CDR3: CASSGDRVDGKLFF

size: NA
J: TRBJ1-1
V: TRBV14
D: NA
DNA: TGTGCCAGCAGCCACTACGACAGCACTGAAGCTTTCTTT
CDR3: CASSHYDSTEAFF

size: NA
J: TRBJ1-2
V: TRBV19
D: NA
DNA: TGTGCCAGTAGTATATTCAGGGGATCTAACTATGGCTACACCTTC
CDR3: CASSIFRGSNYGYTF

size: NA
J: TRBJ2-7
V: TRBV29-1
D: TRBD1
DNA: TGCAGCGTTAGTGGGACAGCTTCCTCCTACGAGCAGTACTTC
CDR3: CSVSGTASSYEQYF

size: NA
J: TRBJ2-7
V: TRBV4-1
D: NA
DNA: TGCGCCAGCAGCCAAGATGCGGCAGCCACCTACGAGCAGTACTTC
CDR3: CASSQDAAATYEQYF

size: NA
J: TRBJ2-3
V: TRBV11-3
D: NA
DNA: TGTGCCAGCAGTTCCTACACAGATACGCAGTATTTT
CDR3: CASSSYTDTQYF

size: NA
J: TRBJ2-2
V: TRBV5-4
D: NA
DNA: TGTGCCAGCAGCCCGGGGTCCGTGAACACCGGGGAGCTGTTTTTT
CDR3: CASSPGSVNTGELFF

size: NA
J: TRBJ1-2
V: TRBV18
D: NA
DNA: TGTGCCAGCTCGCCTACAGGATGGCAATTACCCCCCATTGGCTACACCTTC
CDR3: CASSPTGWQLPPIGYTF

size: NA
J: TRBJ2-1
V: TRBV11-3
D: NA
DNA: TGTGCCAGCAGCTCAATTGGGACAGAGCAGTTCTTC
CDR3: CASSSIGTEQFF

size: NA
J: TRBJ1-1
V: TRBV5-4
D: NA
DNA: TGTGCCAGCAGCTTGGAGTGGGGAAGGGGGACTGAAGCTTTCTTT
CDR3: CASSLEWGRGTEAFF

size: NA
J: TRBJ1-1
V: TRBV6-6
D: TRBD1
DNA: TGTGCCAGCACCCTGACAGGGACCTTTGGGGCTTTCTTT
CDR3: CASTLTGTFGAFF

size: NA
J: TRBJ2-1
V: TRBV5-1
D: NA
DNA: TGCGCCAGCAGCCTAGGACTTCTGACCTCCTACAATGAGCAGTTCTTC
CDR3: CASSLGLLTSYNEQFF

size: NA
J: TRBJ2-3
V: TRBV9
D: TRBD2
DNA: TGTGCCAGCAGCGTAGGGGGGACTAGCGGGAGCACAGATACGCAGTATTTT
CDR3: CASSVGGTSGSTDTQYF

size: NA
J: TRBJ2-5
V: TRBV19
D: TRBD2
DNA: TGTGCCAGTAGTATAGGGGGGGGGAGAGGAGAGACCCAGTACTTC
CDR3: CASSIGGGRGETQYF

size: once
J: TRBJ1-2
V: TRBV7-6
D: NA
DNA: TGTGCCAGCAGCTTCGGGGGAGGGGATATGGATGGCTACACCTTC
CDR3: CASSFGGGDMDGYTF

size: NA
J: TRBJ2-1
V: TRBV28
D: NA
DNA: TGTGCCAGCAGTCCCCTTGGAGGGCCCTACAATGAGCAGTTCTTC
CDR3: CASSPLGGPYNEQFF

size: once
J: TRBJ2-3
V: TRBV29-1
D: NA
DNA: TGCAGCGGAATCGGGAGTCCAGATACGCAGTATTTT
CDR3: CSGIGSPDTQYF

size: NA
J: TRBJ1-2
V: TRBV11-3
D: TRBD1
DNA: TGTGCCAGCAGCTTCGCGACAGGGGAATTCTATGGCTACACCTTC
CDR3: CASSFATGEFYGYTF

size: NA
J: TRBJ2-2
V: TRBV4-2
D: TRBD2
DNA: TGTGCCAGCAGCCAATTCGGGCGGGAGGCCACCGGGGAGCTGTTTTTT
CDR3: CASSQFGREATGELFF

size: once
J: TRBJ1-2
V: TRBV5-1
D: TRBD1
DNA: TGCGCCAGCAGCTTGGTAGGGGGCGACTCCCATAACTATGGCTACACCTTC
CDR3: CASSLVGGDSHNYGYTF

size: few
J: TRBJ1-5
V: TRBV27
D: NA
DNA: TGTGCCAGCAGTTCCATACAGGGTACGCAGCCCCAGCATTTT
CDR3: CASSSIQGTQPQHF

size: NA
J: TRBJ1-1
V: TRBV27
D: NA
DNA: TGTGCCAGCAGCTCAGGGAGGACTGAAGCTTTCTTT
CDR3: CASSSGRTEAFF

size: NA
J: TRBJ1-1
V: TRBV7-8
D: NA
DNA: TGTGCCAGCAGCACCCAAAGGGGGAACACTGAAGCTTTCTTT
CDR3: CASSTQRGNTEAFF

size: NA
J: TRBJ2-1
V: TRBV6-1
D: TRBD1
DNA: TGTGCCAGCAGTGAAATGGACAGGGCGAATGAGCAGTTCTTC
CDR3: CASSEMDRANEQFF

size: NA
J: TRBJ2-2
V: TRBV2
D: NA
DNA: TGTGCCAGCAAAGTGAGGCTTATAGGTGGCGGGGAGCTGTTTTTT
CDR3: CASKVRLIGGGELFF

size: few
J: TRBJ1-1
V: TRBV30
D: NA
DNA: TGTGCCTGGGAAGGGGATTTAACTGAAGCTTTCTTT
CDR3: CAWEGDLTEAFF

size: once
J: TRBJ2-7
V: TRBV5-4
D: NA
DNA: TGTGCCAGCAGCTTGGCCGGGCGGGAAGCCTACGAGCAGTACTTC
CDR3: CASSLAGREAYEQYF

size: once
J: TRBJ1-1
V: TRBV4-1
D: NA
DNA: TGCGCCAGCAGCCAAGGGGGGGTTGCCGGAACTGAAGCTTTCTTT
CDR3: CASSQGGVAGTEAFF

size: once
J: TRBJ1-2
V: TRBV6-5
D: NA
DNA: TGTGCCAGCAGTTACACAGGGCCCCATGGCTACACCTTC
CDR3: CASSYTGPHGYTF

size: NA
J: TRBJ1-1
V: TRBV7-3
D: NA
DNA: TGTGCCAGCAGCAAAAAGCAGGGGCAGGAAGCTTTCTTT
CDR3: CASSKKQGQEAFF

size: NA
J: TRBJ2-3
V: TRBV14
D: TRBD2
DNA: TGTGCCAGCAGCCTAGTAGCGGGAGGACGGGATACGCAGTATTTT
CDR3: CASSLVAGGRDTQYF

size: NA
J: TRBJ1-6
V: TRBV7-9
D: NA
DNA: TGTGCCAGCATCGGGACTGAGGATTCACCCCTCCACTTT
CDR3: CASIGTEDSPLHF

size: NA
J: TRBJ2-5
V: TRBV7-3
D: TRBD1
DNA: TGTGCCAGCAGCTTACCAGGGGGCCAAGAGACCCAGTACTTC
CDR3: CASSLPGGQETQYF